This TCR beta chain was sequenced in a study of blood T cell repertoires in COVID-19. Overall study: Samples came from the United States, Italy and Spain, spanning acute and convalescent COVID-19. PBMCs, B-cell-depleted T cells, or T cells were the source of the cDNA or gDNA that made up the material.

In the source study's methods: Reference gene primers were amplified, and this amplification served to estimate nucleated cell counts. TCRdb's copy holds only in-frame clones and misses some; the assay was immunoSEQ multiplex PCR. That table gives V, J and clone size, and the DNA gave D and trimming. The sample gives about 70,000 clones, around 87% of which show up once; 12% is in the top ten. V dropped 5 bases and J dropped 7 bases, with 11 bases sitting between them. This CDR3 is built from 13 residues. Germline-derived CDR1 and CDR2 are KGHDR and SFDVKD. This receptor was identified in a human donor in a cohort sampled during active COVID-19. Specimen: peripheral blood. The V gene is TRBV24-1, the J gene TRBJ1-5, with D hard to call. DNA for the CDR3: TGTGCCACCAGTGTCCGGGGAGGCCAGCCCCAGCATTTT. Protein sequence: CATSVRGGQPQHF.